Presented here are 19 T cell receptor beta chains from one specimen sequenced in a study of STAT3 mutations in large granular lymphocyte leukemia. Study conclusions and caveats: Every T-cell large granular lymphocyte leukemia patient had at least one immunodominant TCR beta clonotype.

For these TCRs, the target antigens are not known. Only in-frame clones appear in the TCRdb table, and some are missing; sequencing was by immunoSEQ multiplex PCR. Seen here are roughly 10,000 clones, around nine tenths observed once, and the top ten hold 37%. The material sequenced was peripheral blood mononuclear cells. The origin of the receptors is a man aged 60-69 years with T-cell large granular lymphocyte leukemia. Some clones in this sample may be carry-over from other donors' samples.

This CDR3 is CASSSRDLKNIQYF. Written as DNA, the CDR3 is TGTGCCAGTAGTAGCCGGGACCTGAAGAACATTCAGTACTTC. The chain joins TRBV19 to TRBJ2-4; D could derive from TRBD1 or TRBD2 (5 bases each). CDR3 size: 14 residues. V was trimmed by 4 bases and J by 7 bases, leaving 14 bases between them. Germline-derived CDR1 and CDR2 are LNHDA and SQIVND (reference sequence).

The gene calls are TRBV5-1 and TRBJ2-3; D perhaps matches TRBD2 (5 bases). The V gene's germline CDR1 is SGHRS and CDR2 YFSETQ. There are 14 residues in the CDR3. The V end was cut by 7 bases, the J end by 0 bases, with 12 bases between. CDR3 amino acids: CASVRGGSTDTQYF. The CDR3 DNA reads TGCGCCAGCGTCCGGGGTGGTAGCACAGATACGCAGTATTTT.

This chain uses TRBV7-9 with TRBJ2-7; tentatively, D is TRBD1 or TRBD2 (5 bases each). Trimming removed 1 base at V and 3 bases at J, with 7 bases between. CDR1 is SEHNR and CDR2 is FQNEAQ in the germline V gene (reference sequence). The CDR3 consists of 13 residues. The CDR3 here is CASSLGGVYEQYF. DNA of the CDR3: TGTGCCAGCAGCTTAGGAGGGGTCTACGAGCAGTACTTC.

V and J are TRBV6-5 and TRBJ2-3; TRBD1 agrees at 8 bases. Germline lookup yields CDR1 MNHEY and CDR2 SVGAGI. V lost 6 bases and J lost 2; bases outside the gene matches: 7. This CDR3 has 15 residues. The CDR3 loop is CASRSGQGITDTQYF. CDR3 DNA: TGTGCCAGCAGATCCGGACAGGGCATCACAGATACGCAGTATTTT.

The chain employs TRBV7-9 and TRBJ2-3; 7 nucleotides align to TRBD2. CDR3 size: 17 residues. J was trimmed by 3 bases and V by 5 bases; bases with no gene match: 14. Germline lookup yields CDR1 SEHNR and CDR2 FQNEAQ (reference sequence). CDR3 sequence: CASSPRKGGSRTDTQYF. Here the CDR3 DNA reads TGTGCCAGCAGCCCTCGAAAGGGCGGGAGCAGGACAGATACGCAGTATTTT.

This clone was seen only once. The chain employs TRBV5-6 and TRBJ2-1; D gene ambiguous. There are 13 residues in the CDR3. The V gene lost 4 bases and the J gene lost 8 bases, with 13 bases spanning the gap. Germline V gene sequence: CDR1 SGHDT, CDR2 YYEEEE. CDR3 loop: CASSPTPTDEQFF. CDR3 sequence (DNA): TGTGCCAGCAGCCCAACACCCACGGATGAGCAGTTCTTC.

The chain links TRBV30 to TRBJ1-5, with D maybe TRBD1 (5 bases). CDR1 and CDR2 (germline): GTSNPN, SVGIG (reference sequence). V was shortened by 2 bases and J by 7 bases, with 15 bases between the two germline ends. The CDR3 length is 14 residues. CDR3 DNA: TGTGCCTGGAGTAGTTTTCGCGGGGGACAGCCCCAGCATTTT. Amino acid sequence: CAWSSFRGGQPQHF.

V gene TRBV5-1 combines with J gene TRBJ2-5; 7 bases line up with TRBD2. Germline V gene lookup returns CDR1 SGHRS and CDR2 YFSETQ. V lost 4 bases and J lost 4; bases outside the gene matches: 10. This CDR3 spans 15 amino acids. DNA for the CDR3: TGCGCCAGCAGCGGGGGGGACGCAATGACAGAGACCCAGTACTTC. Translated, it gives CASSGGDAMTETQYF.

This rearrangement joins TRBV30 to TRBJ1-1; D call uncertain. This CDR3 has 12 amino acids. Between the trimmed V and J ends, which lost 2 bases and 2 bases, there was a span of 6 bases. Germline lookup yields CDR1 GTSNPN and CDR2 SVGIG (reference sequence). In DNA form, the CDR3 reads TGTGCCTGGAGTCAACAAAACACTGAAGCTTTCTTT. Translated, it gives CAWSQQNTEAFF.

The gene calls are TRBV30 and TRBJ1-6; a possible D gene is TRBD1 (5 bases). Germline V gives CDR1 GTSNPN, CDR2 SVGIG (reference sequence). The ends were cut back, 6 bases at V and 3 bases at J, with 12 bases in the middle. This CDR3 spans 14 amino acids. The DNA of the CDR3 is TGTGCCTGCACGGGGGTCAACTATAATTCACCCCTCCACTTT. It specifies CACTGVNYNSPLHF.

The CDR3 bases are TGTGCCACCCGTGGGGGGGGATCGGGGATCTTCCTGAACACTGAAGCTTTCTTT. Residues: CATRGGGSGIFLNTEAFF. The chain joins TRBV28 to TRBJ1-1, with a weak D call TRBD1 (5 bases). CDR1 and CDR2 from the germline V gene are MDHEN and SYDVKM. This CDR3 has 18 residues. V was pared by 10 bases and J by 0 bases, with 27 bases between.

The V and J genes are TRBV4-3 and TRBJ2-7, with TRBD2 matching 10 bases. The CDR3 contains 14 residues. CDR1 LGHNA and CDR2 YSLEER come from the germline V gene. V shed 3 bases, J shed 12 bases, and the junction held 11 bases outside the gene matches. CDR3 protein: CASSQGGLAGDMYF. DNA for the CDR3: TGCGCCAGCAGCCAGGGGGGCCTAGCGGGAGACATGTACTTC.

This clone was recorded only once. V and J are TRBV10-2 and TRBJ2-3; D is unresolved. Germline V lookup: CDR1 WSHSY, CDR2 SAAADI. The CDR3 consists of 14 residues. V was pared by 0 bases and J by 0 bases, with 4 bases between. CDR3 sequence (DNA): TGCGCCAGCAGTGAGTCGACTAGCACAGATACGCAGTATTTT. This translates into CASSESTSTDTQYF.

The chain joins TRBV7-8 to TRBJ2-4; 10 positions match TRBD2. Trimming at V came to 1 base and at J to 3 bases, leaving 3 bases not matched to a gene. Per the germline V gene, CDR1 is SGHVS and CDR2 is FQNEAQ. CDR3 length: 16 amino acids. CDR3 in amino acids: CASSLGPSGGKNIQYF. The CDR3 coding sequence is TGTGCCAGCAGCTTAGGGCCTAGCGGGGGCAAAAACATTCAGTACTTC.

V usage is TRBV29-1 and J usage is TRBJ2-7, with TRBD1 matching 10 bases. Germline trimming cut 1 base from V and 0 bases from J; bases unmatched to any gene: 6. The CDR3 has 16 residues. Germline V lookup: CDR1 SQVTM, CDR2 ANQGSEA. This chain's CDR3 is CSVEAATGGASYEQYF. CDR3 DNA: TGCAGCGTTGAAGCTGCGACAGGGGGCGCCTCCTACGAGCAGTACTTC.

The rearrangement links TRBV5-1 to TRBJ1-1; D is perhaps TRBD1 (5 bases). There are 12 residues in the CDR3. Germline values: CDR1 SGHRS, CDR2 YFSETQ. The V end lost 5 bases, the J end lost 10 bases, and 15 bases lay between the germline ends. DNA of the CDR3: TGCGCCAGCAGGTATGACAGTAGTGGAGCTTTCTTT. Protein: CASRYDSSGAFF.

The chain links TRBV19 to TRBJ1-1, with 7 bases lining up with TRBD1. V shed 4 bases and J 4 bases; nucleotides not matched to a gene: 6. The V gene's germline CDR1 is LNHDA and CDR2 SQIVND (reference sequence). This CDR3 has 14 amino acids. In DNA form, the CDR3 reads TGTGCCAGTAGTAGGGGGACAGTGGTCACTGAAGCTTTCTTT. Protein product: CASSRGTVVTEAFF.

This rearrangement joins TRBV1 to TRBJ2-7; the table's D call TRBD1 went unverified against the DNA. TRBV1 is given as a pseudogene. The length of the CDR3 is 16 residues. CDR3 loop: CTSSQSTRTGNYEQYF. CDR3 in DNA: TGCACCAGCAGCCAATCAACACGGACAGGGAACTACGAGCAGTACTTC.

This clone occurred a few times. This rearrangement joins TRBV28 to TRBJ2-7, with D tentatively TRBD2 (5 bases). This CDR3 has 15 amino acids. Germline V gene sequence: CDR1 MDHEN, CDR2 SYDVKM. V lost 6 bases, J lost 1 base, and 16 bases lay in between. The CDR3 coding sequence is TGTGCCAGCAGACGAAGACAATCGGGATCCTACGAGCAGTACTTC. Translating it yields CASRRRQSGSYEQYF.